Given below is one T cell receptor (beta chain) in context. The sample contains more than one DNA sequence encoding this CDR3. TCRdb keeps only in-frame clones here, not all; method: immunoSEQ multiplex PCR. This sample yields about 80,000 clones, of which 85% to 90% are seen a single time; approximately 7.6% belongs to the top ten. These data come from a study of control samples from healthy donors and cancer patients. The CDR3 is made up of 15 amino acids. The ends lost 8 bases at V and 1 base at J; junction bases unmatched: 9. Germline values: CDR1 SNHLY, CDR2 FYNNEI. This clonotype originated in a woman aged 60-75 years in good health. V usage is TRBV2 and J usage is TRBJ2-3, with TRBD2 matching over 7 bases. Sequencing was performed on blood. DNA of the CDR3: TGTGCCAGCGGGGCGGTGGGGGGGGGCACAGATACGCAGTATTTT. Encoded protein: CASGAVGGGTDTQYF.